These 5 T cell receptor beta chains came from one sample sequenced in a study of cytomegalovirus exposure and HLA in healthy donors. The PCR ran on 60 Vbeta and 13 Jbeta primers. Repertoires were generated with immunoSEQ multiplex PCR, while TCRdb's copy carries only in-frame clones and drops some. This sample contains about 160,000 clones. Material: PBMCs. The receptors shown here come from a woman in her fifties or sixties in good health and CMV-seronegative.

The rearrangement links TRBV5-4 to TRBJ1-4; D is perhaps TRBD1 (5 bases). Germline CDR1 and CDR2: SGHNT and YYREEE (reference sequence). This CDR3 has 14 amino acids. V gave up 5 bases and J gave up 6 bases, with 14 bases separating them. The CDR3 loop reads CASRAREGDEKLFF. The CDR3, as DNA: TGTGCCAGCAGAGCAAGGGAAGGGGATGAAAAACTGTTTTTT. The variable domain in full, with the rest retrieved from reference TRBV5-4 and TRBJ1-4, is ETGVTQSPTHLIKTRGQQVTLRCSSQSGHNTVSWYQQALGQGPQFIFQYYREEENGRGNFPPRFSGLQFPNYSSELNVNALELDDSALYLCASRAREGDEKLFFGSGTQLSVL.

This chain joins TRBV12-2 and TRBJ1-5; the table assigns TRBD1, which was not confirmed against the DNA. TRBV12-2 is a pseudogene locus. This CDR3 has 15 amino acids. In nucleotides, the CDR3 is TGTGCAAGTCGCTTAGCCTTGACAGAGAATCAGCCCCAGCATTTT. Its protein is CASRLALTENQPQHF.

This chain uses TRBV7-9 with TRBJ2-7, with D possibly being TRBD2 (5 bases). Trimming shortened V by 3 bases and J by 2 bases, and 11 bases separated the two germline ends. The CDR3 contains 14 residues. The germline V gene encodes CDR1 SEHNR and CDR2 FQNEAQ (reference sequence). CDR3 in amino acids: CASSFLGGPYEQYF. The DNA for the CDR3 is TGTGCCAGCAGCTTCCTCGGAGGTCCCTACGAGCAGTACTTC.

The chain employs TRBV7-9 and TRBJ1-1; 7 bases align to TRBD1. CDR1 is SEHNR and CDR2 is FQNEAQ in the germline V gene (reference sequence). The CDR3 runs to 13 residues. The V and J ends lost 4 bases and 4 bases, in that order; junction bases with no gene match: 3. The CDR3 spells CASSSPGGTEAFF. Written as DNA, the CDR3 is TGTGCCAGCAGCTCCCCAGGGGGCACTGAAGCTTTCTTT.

The chain is built from TRBV10-2 and TRBJ1-5, with TRBD1 matching over 10 bases. CDR3 length equals 16 residues. Looked up from germline, CDR1 is WSHSY and CDR2 is SAAADI. With V trimmed by 7 bases and J by 4 bases, 10 bases remained unmatched. Here the CDR3 reads CASTAWGTGVNQPQHF. CDR3 nucleotides: TGCGCCAGCACCGCATGGGGGACAGGGGTAAATCAGCCCCAGCATTTT.